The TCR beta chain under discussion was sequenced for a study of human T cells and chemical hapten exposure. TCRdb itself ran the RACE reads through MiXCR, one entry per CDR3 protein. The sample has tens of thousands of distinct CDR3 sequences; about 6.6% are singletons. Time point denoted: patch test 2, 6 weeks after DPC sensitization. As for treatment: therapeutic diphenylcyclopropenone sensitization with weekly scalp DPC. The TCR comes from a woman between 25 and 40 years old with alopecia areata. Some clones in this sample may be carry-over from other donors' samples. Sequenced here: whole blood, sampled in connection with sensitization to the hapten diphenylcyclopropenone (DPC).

CDR3 coding DNA: TGTGCCAGCAGTGCGGGACAGTACAATCAGCCCCAGCATTTT. This encodes CASSAGQYNQPQHF. J is TRBJ1-5 and V is TRBV2; 7 bases map to TRBD1. V lost 4 bases, J lost 3 bases, and 3 bases stayed unmatched. This CDR3 region has 14 residues. Germline assignment: CDR1 SNHLY and CDR2 FYNNEI.